This section outlines one TCR beta chain sequence together with its context. Its antigen remains unknown. The sample is drawn from a study of T cell responses to AZD1222 COVID-19 vaccine. Study details: Second-dose intervals near 4 or 12 weeks were combined.

Overall study findings and caveats: Reports indicate that nearly half of spike-specific TCRs are directed at unmutated variant regions. The peak T cell response came first, and repertoires were sampled only after it. Clonal diversity was possibly underestimated, and the donors were mostly white British, with more females.

The data were produced by immunoSEQ multiplex PCR, yet TCRdb's version contains in-frame clones alone and is incomplete. This table has roughly 100,000 clones, nearly 95% appearing once. Trimming removed 3 bases from V and 1 base from J, with 11 bases in between. Per germline, CDR1 DFQATT and CDR2 SNEGSKA (reference sequence). The CDR3 contains 14 residues. This receptor was identified in an adult in good health. J is TRBJ2-3 and V is TRBV20-1, with D unclear. Specimen: peripheral blood, collected on day 0 of AZD1222 vaccination. Here the CDR3 reads CSASSPRGTDTQYF. Here the CDR3 DNA reads TGCAGTGCTAGTTCGCCTCGGGGCACAGATACGCAGTATTTT.